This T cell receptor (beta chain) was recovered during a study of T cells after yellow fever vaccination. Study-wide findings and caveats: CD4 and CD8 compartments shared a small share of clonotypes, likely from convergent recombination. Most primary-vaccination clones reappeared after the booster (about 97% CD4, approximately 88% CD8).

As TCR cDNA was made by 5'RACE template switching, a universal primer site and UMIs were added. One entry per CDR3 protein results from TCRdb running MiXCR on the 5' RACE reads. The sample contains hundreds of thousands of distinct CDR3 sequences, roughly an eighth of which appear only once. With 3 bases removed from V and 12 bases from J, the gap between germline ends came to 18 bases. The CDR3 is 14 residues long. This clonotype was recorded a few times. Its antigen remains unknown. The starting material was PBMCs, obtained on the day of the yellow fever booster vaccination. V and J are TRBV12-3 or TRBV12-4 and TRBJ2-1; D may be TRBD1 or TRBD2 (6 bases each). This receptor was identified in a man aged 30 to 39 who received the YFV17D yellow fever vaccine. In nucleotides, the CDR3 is TGTGCCAGCAGTTTGGAGCGGGCTGGGGGCGGGCAGTTCTTC. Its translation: CASSLERAGGGQFF.